The rows below give T cell receptor beta chains drawn from one sample of a study of T cell responses to AZD1222 COVID-19 vaccine. Measured with immunoSEQ multiplex PCR; TCRdb has only the in-frame clones, and not every one. The sample lists 120,000 or so clones, less than 95% seen once, with 5% to 6.5% in the top ten. Sequencing was performed on peripheral blood, taken on day 0 of AZD1222 vaccination. Receptor source: an adult in good health. The CDR3 runs from the conserved cysteine through the conserved F or W. A D gene is named only where the DNA matches it firmly. Some rows have no size entry. The others give once, few or many, or a class for an expanded clone.

v_call	d_call	j_call	clone_size	cdr3_nt	cdr3_aa
TRBV7-9	TRBD1	TRBJ1-4	few	TGTGCCAGCAGCTTCGGGCAGGGGGGAGAAAAACTGTTTTTT	CASSFGQGGEKLFF
TRBV7-2	TRBD1	TRBJ1-2	.	TGTGCCAGCAGCTTAGATGGCGGACAGGGGGCCGGCTATGGCTACACCTTC	CASSLDGGQGAGYGYTF
TRBV9	.	TRBJ1-5	.	TGTGCCAGCAGCGTCCGGCCGGGCAATCAGCCCCAGCATTTT	CASSVRPGNQPQHF
TRBV19	TRBD2	TRBJ2-1	.	TGTGCCAGTAGTATACCCCAACCCATTAGCGGGAGCTACAATGAGCAGTTCTTC	CASSIPQPISGSYNEQFF
TRBV29-1	.	TRBJ1-5	once	TGCAGCGTGATAGACAGCCCGGGGCAGCCCCAGCATTTT	CSVIDSPGQPQHF
TRBV6-5	.	TRBJ2-5	.	TGTGCCAGCAGTTACCTAGCAGGGTTCCCAGGGGAGACCCAGTACTTC	CASSYLAGFPGETQYF
TRBV10-3	TRBD1	TRBJ2-7	once	TGTGCCATCAGTGAACGTGACAGGGCGTTCGAGCAGTACTTC	CAISERDRAFEQYF
TRBV6-5	TRBD2	TRBJ2-7	once	TGTGCCAGCAGCTACCCTAGCGGGAGGGCCGACGAGCAGTACTTC	CASSYPSGRADEQYF
TRBV3-1/TRBV3-2	.	TRBJ1-5	.	TGTGCCAGCAGCCAACAAGATCCTCGGGGGAGCAATCAGCCCCAGCATTTT	CASSQQDPRGSNQPQHF
TRBV12-3/TRBV12-4	.	TRBJ1-1	.	TGTGCCAGCAGTTGGGGTGGCGACACTGAAGCTTTCTTT	CASSWGGDTEAFF
TRBV20-1	.	TRBJ2-1	.	TGCAGTTCTCGTGAATTTGGGGAGCAGTTCTTC	CSSREFGEQFF
TRBV7-3	.	TRBJ2-3	.	TGTGCCAGCAGCTTCCTCGCCGTAACCGGCACAGATACGCAGTATTTT	CASSFLAVTGTDTQYF